A single sample is the source of the 27 T cell receptor beta chains below, sequenced in a study of a mutant IDH1 vaccine in newly diagnosed glioma. Time point given: baseline, week 1 (first vaccination visit). Treatment defined: pre-vaccination baseline after standard-of-care therapy. Produced via immunoSEQ multiplex PCR; TCRdb's table is partial and in-frame only. The sample lists about 32,000 clones, roughly 87% occurring once. The starting material was PBMCs, obtained from a glioma patient treated with radiotherapy, temozolomide or both. These receptors were obtained from a young man with glioma.

The rearrangement uses TRBV4-1 and TRBJ2-7; D remains ambiguous. CDR1 and CDR2 from the germline V gene are MGHRA and YSYEKL. Trimming took 0 bases from V and 1 from J, leaving 7 bases between them. This CDR3 comprises 14 residues. CDR3 DNA: TGCGCCAGCAGCCAAGATTGGCAGTCCTACGAGCAGTACTTC. It specifies CASSQDWQSYEQYF.

V and J are TRBV27 and TRBJ2-1; 9 bases are shared with TRBD1. Germline trimming cut 2 bases from V and 0 bases from J; bases unmatched to any gene: 2. The germline CDR1 and CDR2 sequences are MNHEY and SMNVEV (reference sequence). The CDR3 is 16 amino acids. The CDR3 region has the DNA TGTGCCAGCAGTTTAACAGGGGGCGTCTCCTACAATGAGCAGTTCTTC. It encodes CASSLTGGVSYNEQFF.

This clone was detected once. This chain connects TRBV7-9 to TRBJ1-2; D may be TRBD1 (5 bases). This CDR3 region has 14 residues. From germline, CDR1 is SEHNR and CDR2 FQNEAQ (reference sequence). V lost 2 bases, J lost 2 bases, and 9 bases lay in between. The DNA of the CDR3 is TGTGCCAGCAGCTTATGGGACGGAAACTATGGCTACACCTTC. This gives the protein CASSLWDGNYGYTF.

The gene calls are TRBV28 and TRBJ1-1, with TRBD1 as a possible D gene (5 bases). Trimming cost V 3 bases and J 6 bases, with 17 bases left between them. Germline loops: CDR1 MDHEN, CDR2 SYDVKM. The CDR3 length is 15 residues. The chain's CDR3 is CASSFRAWGIPEAFF. The CDR3 bases are TGTGCCAGCAGTTTCAGGGCCTGGGGTATCCCTGAAGCTTTCTTT.

CDR3 loop: CASSYSTRVSDTQYF. The CDR3 nucleotides are TGTGCCAGCAGTTACTCGACACGGGTCTCAGATACGCAGTATTTT. The chain links TRBV6-5 to TRBJ2-3; no clear D. The germline CDR1 and CDR2 sequences are MNHEY and SVGAGI. Trimming left V 0 bases short and J 4 bases short, with 11 bases between. The CDR3 has 15 amino acids.

The genes are TRBV7-9 and TRBJ2-3, with D tentatively TRBD1 or TRBD2 (5 bases each). The CDR3 sequence is 15 residues long. CDR1 is SEHNR and CDR2 is FQNEAQ in the germline V gene (reference sequence). With 6 bases removed from V and 6 bases from J, the gap between germline ends came to 19 bases. The CDR3 sequence is CASRSTGLGSDTQYF. The CDR3 bases are TGTGCCAGCAGGTCCACAGGACTCGGCTCGGATACGCAGTATTTT.

The table lists this clone with a few counts. The gene calls are TRBV5-1 and TRBJ1-1; D gene ambiguous. The CDR3 runs 17 residues. The germline V gene encodes CDR1 SGHRS and CDR2 YFSETQ. The V and J ends lost 4 bases and 0 bases respectively, with 19 bases between them. The CDR3 here is CASSPGHPDGMNTEAFF. The CDR3 coding sequence is TGCGCCAGCAGCCCTGGGCACCCCGACGGAATGAACACTGAAGCTTTCTTT.

CDR3 sequence: CAWSQDTWGQETQYF. CDR3 coding DNA: TGTGCCTGGAGCCAGGACACTTGGGGACAAGAGACCCAGTACTTC. The genes are TRBV30 and TRBJ2-5; D perhaps matches TRBD1 (5 bases). Germline CDR1 GTSNPN, CDR2 SVGIG (reference sequence). V gave up 3 bases and J gave up 2 bases, with 16 bases separating them. The CDR3 sequence is 15 residues long. The whole variable domain, filled in from reference TRBV30 and TRBJ2-5, reads SQTIHQWPATLVQPVGSPLSLECTVEGTSNPNLYWYRQAAGRGLQLLFYSVGIGQISSEVPQNLSASRPQDRQFILSSKKLLLSDSGFYLCAWSQDTWGQETQYFGPGTRLLVL.

The V and J genes are TRBV6-5 and TRBJ2-3; possibly TRBD1 for D (6 bases). CDR1 is MNHEY, CDR2 SVGAGI, per germline. Trimming stripped 4 bases from V and 2 bases from J, with 10 bases between. The length of the CDR3 is 14 residues. The CDR3 loop is CASSSGQATDTQYF. DNA for the CDR3: TGTGCCAGCAGTTCGGGACAAGCCACAGATACGCAGTATTTT.

The V gene is TRBV28, the J gene TRBJ2-7, with 8 bases lining up with TRBD1. The CDR3 contains 13 residues. CDR1 MDHEN and CDR2 SYDVKM come from the germline V gene. The trim removed 6 bases at V and 3 bases at J, leaving 4 bases unmatched. The CDR3 sequence is CASRPQGGYEQYF. CDR3 DNA: TGTGCCAGCAGACCACAGGGGGGCTACGAGCAGTACTTC.

The chain joins TRBV18 to TRBJ1-1; 8 bases are a match to TRBD1. The CDR3 is made up of 14 amino acids. Looked up from germline, CDR1 is KGHSH and CDR2 is LQKENI. Germline trimming cut 6 bases from V and 6 bases from J; bases unmatched to any gene: 9. The CDR3 nucleotides read TGTGCCAGCTCGCCGACCAGGGGGCTGGCTGAAGCTTTCTTT. Translating it yields CASSPTRGLAEAFF.

The chain uses TRBV7-9 and TRBJ1-3, with 9 nucleotides matching TRBD1. Germline CDR1 is SEHNR and CDR2 is FQNEAQ (reference sequence). The length of the CDR3 is 15 residues. With V trimmed by 4 bases and J by 2 bases, 3 bases remained unmatched. The CDR3 DNA reads as TGTGCCAGCAGCTCGGACAGGGGCACTGGAAACACCATATATTTT. It codes for CASSSDRGTGNTIYF. The complete variable domain, with remaining parts taken from reference TRBV7-9 and TRBJ1-3, reads DTGVSQNPRHKITKRGQNVTFRCDPISEHNRLYWYRQTLGQGPEFLTYFQNEAQLEKSRLLSDRFSAERPKGSFSTLEIQRTEQGDSAMYLCASSSDRGTGNTIYFGEGSWLTVV.

The rearrangement joins TRBV19 to TRBJ1-2; unclear D gene. Germline V gives CDR1 LNHDA, CDR2 SQIVND (reference sequence). V was pared by 3 bases and J by 4 bases, with 21 bases between. The CDR3 length is 17 residues. The CDR3 DNA reads as TGTGCCAGTAGTATGCTGGGATTGGGTCTTTCGGGCTATGGCTACACCTTC. It specifies CASSMLGLGLSGYGYTF. Variable domain in full (rest from reference TRBV19 and TRBJ1-2): DGGITQSPKYLFRKEGQNVTLSCEQNLNHDAMYWYRQDPGQGLRLIYYSQIVNDFQKGDIAEGYSVSREKKESFPLTVTSAQKNPTAFYLCASSMLGLGLSGYGYTFGSGTRLTVV.

This chain connects TRBV9 to TRBJ2-5; TRBD2 agrees at 9 bases. CDR3 length equals 17 residues. Germline V gene lookup returns CDR1 SGDLS and CDR2 YYNGEE. V gave up 0 bases and J gave up 5 bases; unmatched junction bases: 11. CDR3 residues: CASSVGASGDGRETQYF. The CDR3 nucleotides read TGTGCCAGCAGCGTAGGGGCTAGCGGGGACGGTAGGGAGACCCAGTACTTC.

The chain links TRBV5-4 to TRBJ1-4; D unresolved. The CDR3 has 14 amino acids. Trimming cost V 0 bases and J 7 bases, with 10 bases left between them. Germline lookup yields CDR1 SGHNT and CDR2 YYREEE (reference sequence). The CDR3 spells CASSLGSSVEKLFF. The CDR3 nucleotides read TGTGCCAGCAGCTTGGGATCCAGTGTTGAAAAACTGTTTTTT.

This sequence joins TRBV7-8 and TRBJ2-5, with D possibly TRBD2 on 6 matching bases. The V and J ends lost 4 bases and 2 bases respectively, with 11 bases between them. The CDR3 consists of 14 residues. Germline CDR1 and CDR2: SGHVS and FQNEAQ. The CDR3 DNA sequence: TGTGCCAGCAGCTCCGCCGGGACTCAAGAGACCCAGTACTTC. Residues: CASSSAGTQETQYF.

The chain couples TRBV28 to TRBJ1-4, with D perhaps TRBD1 (5 bases). CDR1 and CDR2 (germline): MDHEN, SYDVKM. Trimming cost V 5 bases and J 7 bases, with 20 bases left between them. This CDR3 has 16 residues. The CDR3 DNA reads TGTGCCAGCAGTCTCTACGGGATTCGGGGACGTGAAAAACTGTTTTTT. Translating it yields CASSLYGIRGREKLFF.

The chain joins TRBV10-3 to TRBJ2-7, with TRBD2 identical over 10 bases. The CDR3 runs to 13 residues. Trimming removed 7 bases from V and 7 bases from J; junction bases left unmatched: 7. Per germline, CDR1 ENHRY and CDR2 SYGVKD. As DNA, the CDR3 is TGTGCCATCAACCCTAGCGGGAGTCGAGAGCAGTACTTC. Its protein product is CAINPSGSREQYF.

The chain couples TRBV6-1 to TRBJ2-5; 9 nucleotides line up with TRBD2. The CDR3 runs to 18 residues. Losses at the gene ends were 2 bases for V and 5 bases for J; bases not matched to a gene: 15. Per the germline V gene, CDR1 is MNHNS and CDR2 is SASEGT. The CDR3 region is CASSERAGTSSPWETQYF. The CDR3 DNA is TGTGCCAGCAGTGAACGGGCAGGGACTAGCAGCCCATGGGAGACCCAGTACTTC.

The V gene is TRBV29-1, the J gene TRBJ2-7; 7 positions match TRBD2. Germline trimming cut 4 bases from V and 2 bases from J; bases unmatched to any gene: 8. CDR3 size: 14 residues. Germline V CDR1 and CDR2: SQVTM, ANQGSEA. CDR3 region: CSVGERDLPYEQYF. CDR3 nucleotides: TGCAGCGTTGGTGAGCGGGACCTCCCCTACGAGCAGTACTTC.

The rearrangement uses TRBV4-2 and TRBJ1-1; possibly TRBD1 for D (6 bases). Germline CDR1 reads LGHNA; CDR2 reads YNFKEQ. Between the trimmed V and J ends, which lost 0 bases and 4 bases, there was a span of 12 bases. CDR3 length equals 15 residues. CDR3 DNA: TGTGCCAGCAGCCAAGATCCGGGGGCGGTCACTGAAGCTTTCTTT. Encoded protein: CASSQDPGAVTEAFF.

This clone was detected only a few times. This chain connects TRBV7-6 to TRBJ2-1; 9 bases are a match to TRBD2. J was trimmed by 6 bases and V by 3 bases; bases with no gene match: 15. The CDR3 length is 18 residues. Germline assignment: CDR1 SGHVS and CDR2 FNYEAQ. The CDR3 region has the DNA TGTGCCAGCAGCTTCCTTGACCTGCGGGAGGGCCGCCCCAATGAGCAGTTCTTC. This codes for CASSFLDLREGRPNEQFF.

This sequence joins TRBV19 and TRBJ1-2, with TRBD1 identical over 12 bases. Germline V CDR1 and CDR2: LNHDA, SQIVND (reference sequence). The V and J ends lost 3 bases and 8 bases, in that order; junction bases with no gene match: 1. The CDR3 has 13 amino acids. The CDR3 region has the DNA TGTGCCAGTAGTATTGGGACAGGGGGCGGCTACACCTTC. Its translation: CASSIGTGGGYTF.

V and J are TRBV14 and TRBJ2-5; D not resolved. The CDR3 has 16 residues. The V and J ends lost 0 bases and 1 base respectively, with 12 bases between them. Per the germline V gene, CDR1 is SGHDN and CDR2 is FVKESK. The CDR3 nucleotides read TGTGCCAGCAGCCAAGATGTCGGCTCTGGCCAAGAGACCCAGTACTTC. The encoded protein is CASSQDVGSGQETQYF. Complete variable domain (other parts from reference TRBV14 and TRBJ2-5): EAGVTQFPSHSVIEKGQTVTLRCDPISGHDNLYWYRRVMGKEIKFLLHFVKESKQDESGMPNNRFLAERTGGTYSTLKVQPAELEDSGVYFCASSQDVGSGQETQYFGPGTRLLVL.

This clone has just a few counts. This chain uses TRBV7-6 with TRBJ1-1; a possible D gene is TRBD1 (6 bases). Germline V gene data show CDR1 as SGHVS and CDR2 as FNYEAQ. The CDR3 totals 13 residues. Trimming cost V 6 bases and J 4 bases, with 12 bases left between them. The CDR3 here is CASSFQGSTEAFF. The CDR3, as DNA: TGTGCCAGCAGTTTTCAGGGGAGCACTGAAGCTTTCTTT.

The V gene is TRBV9, the J gene TRBJ1-1; 9 bases are shared with TRBD1. The V gene's germline CDR1 is SGDLS and CDR2 YYNGEE. CDR3 size: 13 residues. Losses at the gene ends were 2 bases for V and 8 bases for J; bases not matched to a gene: 4. CDR3 protein: CASSVDGTGEAFF. The CDR3 nucleotides read TGTGCCAGCAGCGTCGACGGGACAGGGGAAGCTTTCTTT.

The genes are TRBV15 and TRBJ1-1; possible D gene TRBD1, 5 bases. V was trimmed by 8 bases and J by 10 bases, leaving 29 bases between them. The CDR3 runs 16 residues. CDR1 is LNHNV and CDR2 is YYDKDF in the germline V gene (reference sequence). The chain's CDR3 is CATGRLLPGRKLSAFF. CDR3 in DNA: TGTGCCACCGGAAGACTACTGCCGGGACGCAAATTGTCAGCTTTCTTT.